The clone carrying this TCR beta chain was found once. These data belong to a study of T cell changes during pregnancy in multiple sclerosis. Libraries were prepared by immunoSEQ multiplex PCR; TCRdb keeps only in-frame clonotypes and omits some of them. The table includes about 40,000 clones, 88% detected once. Trimming cost V 1 base and J 0 bases; bases outside gene matches: 3. The CDR3 covers 17 residues. CDR1 is LNHDA and CDR2 is SQIVND in the germline V gene (reference sequence). The sample in question was peripheral blood, obtained in the first trimester of pregnancy. This clonotype was sampled from a female donor in good health, enrolled as a control in a pregnancy study. This sequence joins TRBV19 and TRBJ2-1; TRBD2 matches at 10 bases. CDR3 DNA: TGTGCCAGTAGTATAGGTGCTAGCGGGAGCTCCTACAATGAGCAGTTCTTC. It is translated as CASSIGASGSSYNEQFF.